This TCR beta chain is drawn from a study of OX40 agonist ivuxolimab in advanced cancers. Overall study: Every 2 weeks, patients received ivuxolimab intravenously, dosed at 0.01 to 10 mg/kg.

A word on this clone: What it recognizes is unknown.

Findings of the study overall: Certain nonresponders additionally had low normalized T-cell clonal expansion.

The assay was immunoSEQ multiplex PCR, and TCRdb's table has in-frame clones only and misses some. The table has some 3,500 clones, approximately 80% seen once. The germline V gene has CDR1 SNHLY and CDR2 FYNNEI. CDR3 size: 17 residues. With V trimmed by 3 bases and J by 4 bases, 11 bases remained unmatched. Here the sequenced sample was CD4+ or CD8+ T cells sorted from blood, taken in a trial of the OX40 agonist ivuxolimab. The clonotype originates from an adult with an advanced solid tumor such as melanoma, head and neck, liver or kidney cancer. The chain recombines TRBV2 with TRBJ2-7; 11 positions match TRBD2. CDR3 bases: TGTGCCAGCAGTGATATAGCGGGAGGGATTCTCTCATACGAGCAGTACTTC. Its protein is CASSDIAGGILSYEQYF.